This T cell receptor beta chain was sequenced during a study of T cell responses to AZD1222 COVID-19 vaccine. Pooled in the analysis were second doses at about 4 or about 12 weeks. For this clone: Its antigen remains unknown.

TCRdb's table, derived via immunoSEQ multiplex PCR, lists solely in-frame clones and lacks some. The sample carries 83,000 or so clones, 75% to 95% recorded once. Broader study findings: Donors were chiefly white British, with a greater number of females, and clonal diversity was perhaps underestimated. Baseline seropositivity occurred in only a handful of AZD1222 recipients. Spike-specific TCR breadth and depth rose after two AZD1222 doses.

With V trimmed by 3 bases and J by 4 bases, 4 bases remained unmatched. Germline V CDR1 and CDR2: SGDLS, YYNGEE. This CDR3 is built from 14 residues. The sequenced sample was peripheral blood, obtained 28 days after the second AZD1222 dose. The TCR sequence derives from an adult who received the AZD1222 COVID-19 vaccine. The genes are TRBV9 and TRBJ1-5; 7 bases line up with TRBD1. The CDR3 spells CASSAGTANQPQHF. In DNA form, the CDR3 reads TGTGCCAGCAGCGCCGGGACAGCTAATCAGCCCCAGCATTTT.